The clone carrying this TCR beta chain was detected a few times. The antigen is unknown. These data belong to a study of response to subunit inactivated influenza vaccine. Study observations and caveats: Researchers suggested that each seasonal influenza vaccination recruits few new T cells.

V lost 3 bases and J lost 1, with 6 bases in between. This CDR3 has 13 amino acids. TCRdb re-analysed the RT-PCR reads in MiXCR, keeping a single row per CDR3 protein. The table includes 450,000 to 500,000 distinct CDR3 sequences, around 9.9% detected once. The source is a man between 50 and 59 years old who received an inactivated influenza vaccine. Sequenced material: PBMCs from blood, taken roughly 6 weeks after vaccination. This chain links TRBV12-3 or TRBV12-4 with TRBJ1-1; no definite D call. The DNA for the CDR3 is TGTGCCAGCAGTTTTTTGTCGAACACTGAAGCTTTCTTT. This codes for CASSFLSNTEAFF.